A single sample gave rise to the 30 T cell receptor beta chains below, sequenced in a study of blood T cell repertoires in COVID-19. The repertoire was sequenced with immunoSEQ multiplex PCR; TCRdb's copy has only in-frame clones and lacks some. This sample has about 250,000 clones, with about 89% found just once. Sequencing was done on a sample of peripheral blood. Receptors originate from a woman aged 60-75 years who had recovered from COVID-19.

The V and J genes are TRBV7-2 and TRBJ2-5, with 12 bases fitting TRBD2. The CDR3 spans 14 residues. From germline, CDR1 is SGHTA and CDR2 FQGNSA. Trimming at V came to 6 bases and at J to 4 bases, leaving 3 bases not matched to a gene. CDR3 nucleotide sequence: TGTGCCAGCAGATCTAGCGGGGGGGCAGAGACCCAGTACTTC. This encodes CASRSSGGAETQYF.

In its sample, this clone was seen many times. The gene calls are TRBV28 and TRBJ1-5; D gene ambiguous. CDR1 and CDR2 (germline): MDHEN, SYDVKM. V lost 11 bases to trimming and J lost 8 bases, with 16 bases between them. This CDR3 region has 12 residues. The CDR3 protein is CACGGEVKPQHF. The CDR3 nucleotides are TGTGCCTGCGGCGGTGAGGTTAAGCCCCAGCATTTT.

The chain has TRBV9 and TRBJ2-6, with a tentative D call TRBD1 (6 bases). The CDR3 sequence is 19 residues long. Between the trimmed V and J ends, which lost 4 bases and 2 bases, there was a span of 22 bases. Germline CDR1 and CDR2: SGDLS and YYNGEE. This CDR3 is CASSPARTVTCPGANVLTF. CDR3 sequence (DNA): TGTGCCAGCAGCCCAGCCCGGACAGTGACATGTCCTGGGGCCAACGTCCTGACTTTC.

The rearrangement links TRBV21-1 to TRBJ1-1. TRBV21-1 is a documented pseudogene. The CDR3 is 19 residues long. Here the CDR3 reads CAAGQRILQECLWDTEAFF. The CDR3 DNA is TGTGCGGCGGGCCAGCGAATCCTCCAAGAGTGTTTATGGGACACTGAAGCTTTCTTT.

The rearrangement uses TRBV28 and TRBJ1-1; no definite D call. Germline V gene lookup returns CDR1 MDHEN and CDR2 SYDVKM. V shed 4 bases and J shed 1 base, with 13 bases lying between them. This CDR3 comprises 15 residues. CDR3 nucleotides: TGTGCCAGCAGTTCTAGGGAGGGATCGAACACTGAAGCTTTCTTT. Residues: CASSSREGSNTEAFF.

The chain couples TRBV29-1 to TRBJ2-1; D is perhaps TRBD2 (5 bases). The CDR3 spans 16 residues. CDR1 and CDR2 (germline): SQVTM, ANQGSEA. V lost 0 bases and J 0 bases, leaving 12 bases between the germline ends. CDR3 sequence reads: CSVEDTRASSYNEQFF. As DNA, the CDR3 is TGCAGCGTTGAAGATACGCGGGCCAGCTCCTACAATGAGCAGTTCTTC.

This chain joins TRBV7-8 and TRBJ1-1; a weak D match, TRBD1 (6 bases). The CDR3 runs to 14 residues. Deletions cut 2 bases from V and 4 bases from J, with 11 bases between. Germline CDR1 SGHVS, CDR2 FQNEAQ. Here the CDR3 reads CASSLNVGGTEAFF. Here the CDR3 DNA reads TGTGCCAGCAGCTTAAATGTAGGGGGCACTGAAGCTTTCTTT.

This sequence joins TRBV3-1 (or the pseudogene TRBV3-2) and TRBJ2-1; 8 bases map to TRBD1. The germline V gene encodes CDR1 LGHDT and CDR2 YNNKEL (reference sequence). This CDR3 contains 14 residues. The trim removed 3 bases at V and 5 bases at J, leaving 3 bases unmatched. This chain's CDR3 is CASSHGTGDNEQFF. The CDR3, as DNA: TGTGCCAGCAGCCACGGGACAGGCGACAATGAGCAGTTCTTC.

The J gene is TRBJ1-6, the V gene TRBV11-2; D unresolved. The CDR3 is 13 amino acids. The V gene lost 5 bases and the J gene lost 4 bases, with 6 bases spanning the gap. Germline loops: CDR1 SGHAT, CDR2 FQNNGV. The CDR3 DNA is TGTGCCAGCAGCCCCTTTTATAATTCACCCCTCCACTTT. It codes for CASSPFYNSPLHF.

V is TRBV5-1 and J is TRBJ1-5; D call uncertain. CDR3 length: 13 residues. Trimming took 2 bases from V and 7 from J, leaving 10 bases between them. The germline V gene has CDR1 SGHRS and CDR2 YFSETQ. The CDR3 region is CASSFSSGQPQHF. The CDR3 DNA reads TGCGCCAGCAGCTTCAGCTCCGGGCAGCCCCAGCATTTT. The full variable domain, rest sourced from reference TRBV5-1 and TRBJ1-5, is KAGVTQTPRYLIKTRGQQVTLSCSPISGHRSVSWYQQTPGQGLQFLFEYFSETQRNKGNFPGRFSGRQFSNSRSEMNVSTLELGDSALYLCASSFSSGQPQHFGDGTRLSIL.

The chain carries TRBV12-3 or TRBV12-4 and TRBJ1-2; D gene unclear. Trimming pared 3 bases from V and 8 bases from J, leaving 10 bases between. CDR3 length equals 12 residues. CDR3 amino acids: CASSFLARGYTF. In nucleotides, the CDR3 is TGTGCCAGCAGTTTTCTGGCGAGGGGCTACACCTTC.

The chain is built from TRBV9 and TRBJ1-1; D is possibly TRBD1 (5 bases). V shed 0 bases and J shed 2 bases, with 11 bases lying between them. The CDR3 is made up of 15 amino acids. Germline loops: CDR1 SGDLS, CDR2 YYNGEE. CDR3 in DNA: TGTGCCAGCAGCGTAGCCCCGACAGTTAACACTGAAGCTTTCTTT. It translates to CASSVAPTVNTEAFF.

For the CDR3, the DNA is TGTGCCAGCAGATCCCAGGGGGGAAGCAATCAGCCCCAGCATTTT. Translated, it gives CASRSQGGSNQPQHF. The rearrangement joins TRBV6-5 to TRBJ1-5, with 7 bases that match TRBD1. The CDR3 contains 15 residues. Germline trimming cut 6 bases from V and 1 base from J; bases unmatched to any gene: 6. Germline V gives CDR1 MNHEY, CDR2 SVGAGI.

This sequence joins TRBV24-1 and TRBJ2-1, with a possible D match to TRBD2 (5 bases). Germline V lookup: CDR1 KGHDR, CDR2 SFDVKD. Trimming removed 4 bases at V and 4 bases at J, with 13 bases between. The CDR3 length is 15 residues. The CDR3 DNA is TGTGCCACCAGTGACCCAGGAGGCTCGTACAATGAGCAGTTCTTC. Its translation: CATSDPGGSYNEQFF.

This chain links TRBV11-2 with TRBJ2-5, with 7 positions matching TRBD2. This CDR3 comprises 15 residues. The V gene's germline CDR1 is SGHAT and CDR2 FQNNGV. Trimming cost V 5 bases and J 5 bases; bases outside gene matches: 11. The CDR3 spells CASSPLGGRDETQYF. For the CDR3, the DNA is TGTGCCAGCAGCCCCCTTGGGGGGAGGGATGAGACCCAGTACTTC.

The chain has TRBV7-2 and TRBJ2-4; 9 nucleotides align to TRBD1. Trimming took 5 bases from V and 6 from J; bases not matched to a gene: 5. The CDR3 contains 14 residues. Looked up from germline, CDR1 is SGHTA and CDR2 is FQGNSA. The CDR3 protein is CASSPGQGPNIQYF. The CDR3 DNA is TGTGCCAGCAGCCCAGGACAGGGGCCAAACATTCAGTACTTC.

The V and J genes are TRBV9 and TRBJ2-7; 7 bases are shared with TRBD1. Germline V lookup: CDR1 SGDLS, CDR2 YYNGEE. The CDR3 is made up of 14 amino acids. V was pared by 2 bases and J by 3 bases, with 5 bases of the junction left unmatched. The chain's CDR3 is CASSVGDRSYEQYF. The CDR3 nucleotides are TGTGCCAGCAGCGTCGGGGACAGAAGCTACGAGCAGTACTTC.

The gene calls are TRBV5-1 and TRBJ1-4; perhaps TRBD1 as D (5 bases). There are 15 residues in the CDR3. V shed 0 bases and J shed 7 bases, with 13 bases lying between them. Germline CDR1 is SGHRS and CDR2 is YFSETQ. As DNA, the CDR3 is TGCGCCAGCAGCTTGGCCCAGGGTTTTGGTGAAAAACTGTTTTTT. Encoded protein: CASSLAQGFGEKLFF.

The V call is TRBV10-2, the J call TRBJ1-2; TRBD1 aligns across 7 bases. In germline, CDR1 is WSHSY, CDR2 SAAADI. The CDR3 spans 16 residues. The V gene end was trimmed by 0 bases and the J gene end by 4 bases; junction bases not matched to a gene: 8. The CDR3 is CASSESITGEFYGYTF. CDR3 sequence (DNA): TGCGCCAGCAGTGAGTCGATCACAGGGGAATTCTATGGCTACACCTTC.

The chain has TRBV9 and TRBJ1-2; D gene uncertain. The length of the CDR3 is 13 residues. Per the germline V gene, CDR1 is SGDLS and CDR2 is YYNGEE. The V end lost 4 bases, the J end lost 4 bases, and 11 bases lay between the germline ends. The CDR3: CASSYGDTYGYTF. The CDR3 DNA sequence: TGTGCCAGCAGCTACGGGGATACCTATGGCTACACCTTC.

This clone was counted once. V gene TRBV27 combines with J gene TRBJ2-5; 8 bases align to TRBD1. The CDR3 runs 15 residues. Trimming took 3 bases from V and 2 from J; bases not matched to a gene: 5. CDR1 is MNHEY and CDR2 is SMNVEV in the germline V gene (reference sequence). This chain's CDR3 is CASSFQGAGQETQYF. As DNA, the CDR3 is TGTGCCAGCAGTTTCCAGGGGGCGGGGCAAGAGACCCAGTACTTC.

The chain recombines TRBV6-5 with TRBJ2-1, with no clear D. Germline V CDR1 and CDR2: MNHEY, SVGAGI. This CDR3 comprises 12 residues. V dropped 6 bases and J dropped 10 bases, with 13 bases sitting between them. The CDR3 loop is CASRLKTREQFF. The CDR3 coding sequence is TGTGCCAGCAGACTAAAAACTCGGGAGCAGTTCTTC.

J is TRBJ1-4 and V is TRBV3-1 (or the pseudogene TRBV3-2), with D maybe TRBD1 (5 bases). V was trimmed by 4 bases and J by 0 bases, leaving 9 bases between them. CDR3 size: 15 residues. CDR1 and CDR2 from the germline V gene are LGHDT and YNNKEL (reference sequence). CDR3 DNA: TGTGCCAGCAGCCTTCAAGGGGCAACTAATGAAAAACTGTTTTTT. Protein sequence: CASSLQGATNEKLFF.

V usage is TRBV11-2 and J usage is TRBJ2-5; 13 positions agree with TRBD2. This CDR3 is 16 amino acids long. The junction had 3 bases not matched to a gene; V was cut back by 3 bases and J by 2 bases. Germline values: CDR1 SGHAT, CDR2 FQNNGV. Here the CDR3 reads CASSLRLAGGQETQYF. CDR3 sequence (DNA): TGTGCCAGCAGCTTGCGACTAGCGGGGGGACAAGAGACCCAGTACTTC. The whole variable domain, filled in from reference TRBV11-2 and TRBJ2-5, reads EAGVAQSPRYKIIEKRQSVAFWCNPISGHATLYWYQQILGQGPKLLIQFQNNGVVDDSQLPKDRFSAERLKGVDSTLKIQPAKLEDSAVYLCASSLRLAGGQETQYFGPGTRLLVL.

J is TRBJ2-7 and V is TRBV12-3 or TRBV12-4, with no clear D. CDR3 length: 12 amino acids. V gave up 5 bases and J gave up 3 bases, with 8 bases separating them. Here the CDR3 reads CASSPQNYEQYF. The CDR3, as DNA: TGTGCCAGCAGTCCACAGAACTACGAGCAGTACTTC.

This rearrangement joins TRBV9 to TRBJ1-1; a possible D gene is TRBD1 (5 bases). The CDR3 contains 15 residues. Between the trimmed V and J ends, which lost 0 bases and 4 bases, there was a span of 13 bases. Germline CDR1 reads SGDLS; CDR2 reads YYNGEE. The CDR3 sequence: CASSVGRGVSTEAFF. CDR3 in DNA: TGTGCCAGCAGCGTAGGGCGGGGGGTCAGCACTGAAGCTTTCTTT.

The V call is TRBV7-9, the J call TRBJ1-1; a weak D match, TRBD1 (5 bases). Trimming left V 0 bases short and J 4 bases short, with 15 bases between. Germline V gene sequence: CDR1 SEHNR, CDR2 FQNEAQ (reference sequence). The CDR3 extends over 16 amino acids. In DNA form, the CDR3 reads TGTGCCAGCAGCTTAGCGCGTCAGGGTCGGAGCACTGAAGCTTTCTTT. It is translated as CASSLARQGRSTEAFF.

This clone was found once. V gene TRBV18 combines with J gene TRBJ2-5, with D perhaps matching TRBD2 (6 bases). Germline CDR1 is KGHSH and CDR2 is LQKENI. V shed 2 bases and J shed 2 bases, with 12 bases lying between them. The CDR3 consists of 15 residues. The CDR3 DNA follows: TGTGCCAGCTCACCAAGGGAGGCCGGGCAAGAGACCCAGTACTTC. Amino acid sequence: CASSPREAGQETQYF. Combining the CDR3 with reference TRBV18 and TRBJ2-5 gives the whole variable domain NAGVMQNPRHLVRRRGQEARLRCSPMKGHSHVYWYRQLPEEGLKFMVYLQKENIIDESGMPKERFSAEFPKEGPSILRIQQVVRGDSAAYFCASSPREAGQETQYFGPGTRLLVL.

The J gene is TRBJ1-2, the V gene TRBV28; TRBD1 matches at 9 bases. The CDR3 totals 15 residues. V trimming: 5 bases; J trimming: 2 bases; junction bases outside the gene matches: 6. The germline gives CDR1 MDHEN, CDR2 SYDVKM. In nucleotides, the CDR3 is TGTGCCAGCAGTGTAACCGGGACAGGGAACTATGGCTACACCTTC. Translated, it gives CASSVTGTGNYGYTF.

The chain joins TRBV18 to TRBJ2-3; maybe TRBD2 (6 bases). This CDR3 has 14 amino acids. Per the germline V gene, CDR1 is KGHSH and CDR2 is LQKENI. With 2 bases removed from V and 3 bases from J, the gap between germline ends came to 9 bases. The CDR3, as DNA: TGTGCCAGCTCACCAGCCCTAGCGACAGATACGCAGTATTTT. It is translated as CASSPALATDTQYF.